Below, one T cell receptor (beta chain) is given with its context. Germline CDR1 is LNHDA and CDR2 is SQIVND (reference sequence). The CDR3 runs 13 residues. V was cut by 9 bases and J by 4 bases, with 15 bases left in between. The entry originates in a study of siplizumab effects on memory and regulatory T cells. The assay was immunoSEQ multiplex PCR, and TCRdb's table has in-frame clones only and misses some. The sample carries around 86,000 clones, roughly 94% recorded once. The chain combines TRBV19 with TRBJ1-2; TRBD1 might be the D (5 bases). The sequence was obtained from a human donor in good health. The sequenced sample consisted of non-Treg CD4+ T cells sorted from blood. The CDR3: CASGRGVPYGYTF. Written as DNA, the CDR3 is TGTGCCAGCGGTCGGGGGGTCCCCTATGGCTACACCTTC.